This entry lists 10 T cell receptor beta chains sequenced from one sample in a study of T cell changes during pregnancy in multiple sclerosis. Sequencing was performed with immunoSEQ multiplex PCR; in TCRdb, only in-frame clones are kept and a portion is missing. Of over 60,000 clones listed, about 96% were seen once; the top ten hold about 2.5%. The sequenced sample was CD8+ T cells from peripheral blood mononuclear cells, obtained after pregnancy. The receptors here all came from a female donor with multiple sclerosis, enrolled in a pregnancy study.

CDR3 amino acids: CASSHDPRDEQYF. Here the CDR3 DNA reads TGTGCCAGCAGTCACGACCCGCGGGACGAGCAGTACTTC. The chain combines TRBV27 with TRBJ2-7; a possible D gene is TRBD2 (5 bases). Germline CDR1 MNHEY, CDR2 SMNVEV (reference sequence). The CDR3 contains 13 residues. V dropped 5 bases and J dropped 5 bases, with 13 bases sitting between them.

The chain recombines TRBV19 with TRBJ1-4, with unresolved D. This CDR3 comprises 12 residues. CDR1 and CDR2 from the germline V gene are LNHDA and SQIVND (reference sequence). The CDR3 bases are TGTGCGGTCGCTGAACGAGGTGAAAAACTGTTTTTT. Its translation is CAVAERGEKLFF.

The chain combines TRBV1 with TRBJ2-7; TRBD2 was called by the table and not checked on the DNA. TRBV1 is a known pseudogene. The CDR3 length is 16 residues. CDR3 sequence reads: CTSSQERAGRPYEQYF. The CDR3 DNA sequence: TGCACCAGCAGCCAAGAGAGAGCGGGACGCCCCTACGAGCAGTACTTC.

The chain carries TRBV5-1 and TRBJ2-1; TRBD2 aligns across 9 bases. The ends lost 0 bases at V and 8 bases at J; junction bases unmatched: 9. This CDR3 is 16 amino acids long. CDR1 is SGHRS, CDR2 YFSETQ, per germline. CDR3: CASSLVLHRGRDEQFF. CDR3 nucleotide sequence: TGCGCCAGCAGCTTGGTTTTGCATCGCGGGAGGGATGAGCAGTTCTTC.

The chain couples TRBV7-8 to TRBJ2-3, with a weak D call TRBD2 (6 bases). CDR1 is SGHVS, CDR2 FQNEAQ, per germline. Trimming took 5 bases from V and 3 from J, leaving 21 bases between them. The CDR3 consists of 17 residues. This chain's CDR3 is CASSLPRREVGTDTQYF. CDR3 DNA sequence: TGTGCCAGCAGCCTACCCCGGCGGGAAGTTGGAACAGATACGCAGTATTTT.

CDR3 bases: TGTGCCAGCAGTGATGGCAACCTAGCCAAAAACATTCAGTACTTC. Translating it yields CASSDGNLAKNIQYF. The chain links TRBV2 to TRBJ2-4; D is unresolved. Germline values: CDR1 SNHLY, CDR2 FYNNEI. The CDR3 loop spans 15 amino acids. V was shortened by 3 bases and J by 0 bases, with 9 bases between the two germline ends.

The rearrangement links TRBV27 to TRBJ2-7; 8 bases line up with TRBD2. CDR3 size: 14 residues. With V trimmed by 6 bases and J by 0 bases, 4 bases remained unmatched. The V gene's germline CDR1 is MNHEY and CDR2 SMNVEV (reference sequence). CDR3 loop: CASRLAESSYEQYF. CDR3 in DNA: TGTGCCAGCAGACTAGCGGAGAGCTCCTACGAGCAGTACTTC.

V and J are TRBV27 and TRBJ2-7; 7 bases map to TRBD2. CDR1 and CDR2 (germline): MNHEY, SMNVEV (reference sequence). After removal of 2 bases from V and 1 base from J, the junction contained 2 bases not matched to a gene. The CDR3 sequence is 14 residues long. This CDR3 is CASSLGLGSYEQYF. The CDR3 DNA follows: TGTGCCAGCAGTTTAGGACTAGGGTCCTACGAGCAGTACTTC.

The chain combines TRBV27 with TRBJ2-7; 8 bases map to TRBD2. Germline CDR1 and CDR2: MNHEY and SMNVEV (reference sequence). The V and J ends lost 2 bases and 1 base, in that order; junction bases with no gene match: 4. The CDR3 runs to 15 residues. Here the CDR3 reads CASSLLAGRSYEQYF. CDR3 DNA sequence: TGTGCCAGCAGTTTACTAGCGGGCAGATCCTACGAGCAGTACTTC.

This chain joins TRBV7-2 and TRBJ2-3; D uncertain. This CDR3 has 11 amino acids. Germline V gene lookup returns CDR1 SGHTA and CDR2 FQGNSA. V was pared by 3 bases and J by 4 bases, with 2 bases between. In DNA, the CDR3 is TGTGCCAGCAGCTTCTCAGATACGCAGTATTTT. Protein product: CASSFSDTQYF.